The T cell receptor beta chain described here comes from a study of T cell responses to AZD1222 COVID-19 vaccine. This CDR3 is built from 14 residues. Assay: immunoSEQ multiplex PCR; the TCRdb copy retains only in-frame clones and omits some. Of 120,000 to 150,000 clones detected, roughly 89% appear once; the ten largest clones hold roughly 5%. The TCR sequence derives from an adult in good health. The input for sequencing was peripheral blood, taken on day 0 of AZD1222 vaccination. This chain connects TRBV21-1 to TRBJ2-7; TRBD1 is the table's D call, not checked against the DNA. TRBV21-1 constitutes a pseudogene. CDR3 DNA: TGTGCCAGCAGCAAAGGCCCAGAATACTACGAGCAGTACTTC. It specifies CASSKGPEYYEQYF.